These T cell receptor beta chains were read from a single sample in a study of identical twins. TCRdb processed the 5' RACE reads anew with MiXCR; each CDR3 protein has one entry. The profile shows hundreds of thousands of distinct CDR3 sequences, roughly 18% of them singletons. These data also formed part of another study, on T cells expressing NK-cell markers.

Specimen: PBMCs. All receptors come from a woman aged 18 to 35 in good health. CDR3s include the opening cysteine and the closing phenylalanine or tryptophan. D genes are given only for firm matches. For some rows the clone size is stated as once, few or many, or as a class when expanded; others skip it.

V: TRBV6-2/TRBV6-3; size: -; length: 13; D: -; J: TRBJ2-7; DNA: TGTGCCAGCAGTTACAGGGATATATACGAGCAGTACTTC; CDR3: CASSYRDIYEQYF
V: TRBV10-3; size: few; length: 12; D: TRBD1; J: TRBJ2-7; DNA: TGTGCCACCCGAGACAGGGACCACGAGCAGTACTTC; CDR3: CATRDRDHEQYF
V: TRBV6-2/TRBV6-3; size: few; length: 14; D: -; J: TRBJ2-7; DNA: TGTGCCAGCAGTGAGGATCATGCAACCTACGAGCAGTACTTC; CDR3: CASSEDHATYEQYF
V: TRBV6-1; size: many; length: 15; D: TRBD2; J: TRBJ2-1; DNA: TGTGCCAGCAGGCGGACTAGCGGTTCCTACAATGAGCAGTTCTTC; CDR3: CASRRTSGSYNEQFF
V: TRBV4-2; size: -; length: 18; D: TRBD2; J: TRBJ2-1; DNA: TGTGCCAGCAGCCATAGGAGGACTAGCGGGGGGGCCTACAATGAGCAGTTCTTC; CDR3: CASSHRRTSGGAYNEQFF
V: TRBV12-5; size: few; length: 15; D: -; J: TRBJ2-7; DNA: TGTGCTAGTGGTTCCCCCGGGAGCGCGGGCGACGAGCAGTACTTC; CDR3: CASGSPGSAGDEQYF
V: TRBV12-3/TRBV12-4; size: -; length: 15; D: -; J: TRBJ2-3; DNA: TGTGCCAGCAGCTCCGGGGAGGCACGCACAGATACGCAGTATTTT; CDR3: CASSSGEARTDTQYF
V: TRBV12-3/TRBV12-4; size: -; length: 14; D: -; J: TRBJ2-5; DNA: TGTGCCAGCAGCCTTCACGGGGGCCAAGAGACCCAGTACTTC; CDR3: CASSLHGGQETQYF
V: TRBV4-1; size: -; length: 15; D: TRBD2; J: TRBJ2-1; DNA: TGCGCCAGCAGCCAAGGGGACGGGGGGTACAATGAGCAGTTCTTC; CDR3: CASSQGDGGYNEQFF
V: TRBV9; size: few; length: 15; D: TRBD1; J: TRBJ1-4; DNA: TGTGCCAGCAGCGTCCGACAGGGACCGGATGAAAAACTGTTTTTT; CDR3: CASSVRQGPDEKLFF
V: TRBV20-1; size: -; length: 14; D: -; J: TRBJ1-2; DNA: TGCAGTGCTAGGCCCGGGACAAGTAACTATGGCTACACCTTC; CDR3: CSARPGTSNYGYTF
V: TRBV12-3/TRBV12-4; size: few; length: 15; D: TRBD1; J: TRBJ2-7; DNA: TGTGCCAGCAGTTCAGCGGGGACAGGGTTTCTCGAGCAGTACTTC; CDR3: CASSSAGTGFLEQYF
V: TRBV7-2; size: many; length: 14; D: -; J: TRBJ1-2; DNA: TGTGCCAGCAGCTCTTATCGTGCGGACTATGGCTACACCTTC; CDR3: CASSSYRADYGYTF
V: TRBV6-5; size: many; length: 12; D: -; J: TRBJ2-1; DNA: TGTGCCAGCAGTTACTCGGACGGCAGTGTGGTCTTC; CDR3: CASSYSDGSVVF
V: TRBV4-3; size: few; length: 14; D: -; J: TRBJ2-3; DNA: TGCGCCAGCAGCCAAGTTACGAGCACAGATACGCAGTATTTT; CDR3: CASSQVTSTDTQYF